This T cell receptor (beta chain) was captured in a study of blood T cells in healthy people across ages. Study-wide results and limits: Age advanced and TCR beta diversity per million T cells fell, roughly linearly. Without sorted subsets, naive and antigen-experienced compartments could not be conclusively compared.

This clonotype appeared a few times. Its antigen is undetermined. All donors came from Russia, were Caucasian and healthy, and spanned ages about 6 to 90. Alongside a J-beta primer mix, a sample-barcoded 5' primer served in a second PCR lasting about 7 to 11 cycles. TCRdb independently ran MiXCR on the 5' RACE reads; one entry per CDR3 protein. The sample contains roughly 570,000 distinct CDR3 sequences, approximately 30% of which appear only once. The CDR3 has 16 amino acids. V was pared by 4 bases and J by 4 bases, with 8 bases of the junction left unmatched. The V gene's germline CDR1 is SGHDN and CDR2 FVKESK.

The receptor was isolated from a woman in her 70s in good health. The sample taken for sequencing was blood. This chain connects TRBV14 to TRBJ2-1; 9 bases map to TRBD1. The CDR3 DNA reads TGTGCCAGCAGCCCCGGACAGGGGATGGGGTACAATGAGCAGTTCTTC. Protein sequence: CASSPGQGMGYNEQFF.